One and the same sample provided the 27 T cell receptor beta chains below, sequenced in a study of CD8+CD57+ T cells in acquired aplastic anemia. Genomic DNA, serving as template, underwent TCR beta VDJ and CDR3 profiling. One entry per CDR3 protein, called by TCRdb with MiXCR from the reads. The sample holds some 280,000 distinct CDR3 sequences; 56% are singletons and the top ten take 8%. Sequences were obtained from sorted CD4+, CD8+, or CD8+CD57+ T cells (not recorded which) from PBMCs. These receptors all stem from a human donor with severe aplastic anemia or a healthy control (not recorded which).

This sequence joins TRBV7-6 and TRBJ1-1; D unresolved. V lost 0 bases and J lost 10, with 9 bases in between. Germline V gene lookup returns CDR1 SGHVS and CDR2 FNYEAQ. The length of the CDR3 is 12 residues. The CDR3 bases are TGTGCCAGCAGCTTAGCTGCCCGGACAGCTTTCTTT. Its translation: CASSLAARTAFF.

This clonotype has at least ten counts. J is TRBJ2-5 and V is TRBV20-1; D gene unclear. Trimming stripped 8 bases from V and 2 bases from J, with 15 bases between. CDR1 DFQATT and CDR2 SNEGSKA come from the germline V gene (reference sequence). This CDR3 has 13 residues. The CDR3 DNA reads as TGCAGTCCTAACTCGGGCGATCAAGAGACCCAGTACTTC. Its protein product is CSPNSGDQETQYF.

This clonotype was recorded many times. The CDR3 region is CASSPRILALGLGANVLTF. CDR3 in DNA: TGCGCCAGCAGCCCACGAATTCTGGCCCTAGGACTAGGGGCCAACGTCCTGACTTTC. The rearrangement uses TRBV4-3 and TRBJ2-6, with D tentatively TRBD2 (6 bases). The germline gives CDR1 LGHNA, CDR2 YSLEER. The CDR3 is 19 residues long. V was trimmed by 4 bases and J by 4 bases, leaving 23 bases between them.

This clonotype came up many times. V is TRBV7-2 and J is TRBJ2-1; D is undetermined. The ends were cut back, 1 base at V and 4 bases at J, with 5 bases in the middle. In germline, CDR1 is SGHTA, CDR2 FQGNSA. The length of the CDR3 is 13 residues. The CDR3 DNA is TGTGCCAGCAGCTTAGGACTTTACAATGAGCAGTTCTTC. It translates to CASSLGLYNEQFF.

The rearrangement links TRBV7-8 to TRBJ2-5, with TRBD1 matching 8 bases. The CDR3 extends over 18 amino acids. V was clipped by 5 bases and J by 4 bases; unmatched bases: 18. Germline V gene data show CDR1 as SGHVS and CDR2 as FQNEAQ. In DNA, the CDR3 is TGTGCCAGCAGCCCTGGGACAGGCTCGCCCGGGGAAGGAGAGACCCAGTACTTC. Translating it yields CASSPGTGSPGEGETQYF.

This clonotype occurred a few times. The gene calls are TRBV20-1 and TRBJ2-3, with D unclear. There are 17 residues in the CDR3. Trimming took 3 bases from V and 3 from J, leaving 22 bases between them. Germline loops: CDR1 DFQATT, CDR2 SNEGSKA (reference sequence). The CDR3 bases are TGCAGTGCTAGTCCGTTGTTAACGGATAAAGTAACAGATACGCAGTATTTT. Translation gives CSASPLLTDKVTDTQYF.

The rearrangement joins TRBV7-8 to TRBJ2-7; TRBD2 matches at 13 bases. V lost 6 bases, J lost 3 bases, and 11 bases stayed unmatched. The length of the CDR3 is 17 residues. In germline, CDR1 is SGHVS, CDR2 FQNEAQ. As DNA, the CDR3 is TGTGCCAGCAGATCTTACCAGACTAGCGGGAGGTTCTACGAGCAGTACTTC. This encodes CASRSYQTSGRFYEQYF.

This rearrangement joins TRBV20-1 to TRBJ2-7, with 8 bases fitting TRBD1. CDR3 length: 14 amino acids. Germline CDR1 DFQATT, CDR2 SNEGSKA (reference sequence). V lost 4 bases and J lost 2; bases outside the gene matches: 7. DNA of the CDR3: TGCAGTGCTACCCGACAGGGGAAGCCCTACGAGCAGTACTTC. Translating it yields CSATRQGKPYEQYF.

This clonotype has ten or more counts. This rearrangement joins TRBV2 to TRBJ1-4; 7 bases agree with TRBD1. Germline CDR1 is SNHLY and CDR2 is FYNNEI. This CDR3 comprises 13 residues. With 10 bases clipped from V and 5 bases from J, the junction kept 7 bases outside the gene matches. The CDR3 reads CATKGARNEKLFF. The CDR3 region has the DNA TGTGCCACCAAGGGGGCCCGGAATGAAAAACTGTTTTTT.

J is TRBJ2-7 and V is TRBV20-1, with 11 bases lining up with TRBD2. With 0 bases clipped from V and 5 bases from J, the junction kept 9 bases outside the gene matches. CDR1 and CDR2 from the germline V gene are DFQATT and SNEGSKA (reference sequence). The CDR3 runs 16 residues. The CDR3 is CSARDPSGGYWDEQYF. Here the CDR3 DNA reads TGCAGTGCTAGAGATCCTAGCGGGGGGTATTGGGACGAGCAGTACTTC.

There are many counts of this clonotype. V and J are TRBV20-1 and TRBJ2-5; TRBD2 agrees at 9 bases. Germline V lookup: CDR1 DFQATT, CDR2 SNEGSKA (reference sequence). The CDR3 length is 14 residues. Trimming at V came to 2 bases and at J to 5 bases, leaving 6 bases not matched to a gene. In nucleotides, the CDR3 is TGCAGTGCTAGATTGGCGGGAGGGATGGAGACCCAGTACTTC. Translating gives CSARLAGGMETQYF.

The table lists this clonotype with many counts. This chain uses TRBV20-1 with TRBJ2-1; 13 bases are shared with TRBD2. Germline trimming cut 6 bases from V and 9 bases from J; bases unmatched to any gene: 11. Per germline, CDR1 DFQATT and CDR2 SNEGSKA (reference sequence). This CDR3 spans 15 amino acids. The CDR3 is CSAAQGLAGVSEQFF. For the CDR3, the DNA is TGCAGTGCGGCACAAGGACTAGCGGGGGTTTCTGAGCAGTTCTTC.

This clonotype was detected only a few times. The gene calls are TRBV2 and TRBJ2-7; 7 bases are shared with TRBD1. The CDR3 consists of 13 residues. Trimming removed 4 bases from V and 4 bases from J; junction bases left unmatched: 4. Germline V gene data show CDR1 as SNHLY and CDR2 as FYNNEI. CDR3 in DNA: TGTGCCAGCAGTGGACAGGGCTTTTACGAGCAGTACTTC. This codes for CASSGQGFYEQYF. Full variable domain (outside the CDR3, taken from reference TRBV2 and TRBJ2-7): EPEVTQTPSHQVTQMGQEVILRCVPISNHLYFYWYRQILGQKVEFLVSFYNNEISEKSEIFDDQFSVERPDGSNFTLKIRSTKLEDSAMYFCASSGQGFYEQYFGPGTRLTVT.

CDR3 DNA sequence: TGCGCCAGCAGCTTGGCCAGGACAGGGTTTAGCAATCAGCCCCAGCATTTT. This translates into CASSLARTGFSNQPQHF. The chain has TRBV5-1 and TRBJ1-5, with 8 bases matching TRBD1. The V and J ends lost 0 bases and 0 bases, in that order; junction bases with no gene match: 5. The CDR3 is 17 residues long. Germline V gives CDR1 SGHRS, CDR2 YFSETQ.

This clonotype was recorded many times. The chain combines TRBV2 with TRBJ1-1; D is undetermined. CDR3 length: 15 residues. CDR1 and CDR2 from the germline V gene are SNHLY and FYNNEI. V lost 2 bases to trimming and J lost 0 bases, with 10 bases between them. The CDR3 loop is CASSESGTLNTEAFF. In DNA, the CDR3 is TGTGCCAGCAGTGAATCAGGAACCTTGAACACTGAAGCTTTCTTT.

The rearrangement joins TRBV19 to TRBJ1-6, with 7 bases identical to TRBD1. CDR1 LNHDA and CDR2 SQIVND come from the germline V gene (reference sequence). Losses at the gene ends were 4 bases for V and 7 bases for J; bases not matched to a gene: 4. The CDR3 has 14 residues. This CDR3 is CASSTSTGNSPLHF. CDR3 DNA sequence: TGTGCCAGTAGTACTTCGACAGGGAATTCACCCCTCCACTTT.

This clonotype was detected ten times or more. The chain links TRBV19 to TRBJ1-2; D unclear. The germline gives CDR1 LNHDA, CDR2 SQIVND (reference sequence). The CDR3 has 15 amino acids. Trimming shortened V by 4 bases and J by 0 bases, and 12 bases separated the two germline ends. Here the CDR3 DNA reads TGTGCCAGTAGTACGGAGAGGAGAACTAACTATGGCTACACCTTC. Its protein product is CASSTERRTNYGYTF. Looking up the rest from reference TRBV19 and TRBJ1-2 gives the full variable domain: DGGITQSPKYLFRKEGQNVTLSCEQNLNHDAMYWYRQDPGQGLRLIYYSQIVNDFQKGDIAEGYSVSREKKESFPLTVTSAQKNPTAFYLCASSTERRTNYGYTFGSGTRLTVV.

Points on this clonotype: At one end, the junction sequence differs from germline, possibly due to a read error. The chain uses TRBV10-3 and TRBJ2-7, with D possibly TRBD1 on 5 matching bases. The V gene's germline CDR1 is ENHRY and CDR2 SYGVKD. This CDR3 has 15 residues. The CDR3 DNA follows: TGTGCCAGCAGTTACGGCGCAGGGTTCCTCTCCGAGCAGTACTTC. It translates to CASSYGAGFLSEQYF.

The V and J genes are TRBV10-3 and TRBJ1-1; D perhaps matches TRBD1 (6 bases). The germline gives CDR1 ENHRY, CDR2 SYGVKD. The CDR3 has 15 amino acids. V was cut by 5 bases and J by 7 bases, with 20 bases left in between. DNA of the CDR3: TGTGCCATCAGTCCACAACTATCTCTGACAGGTGAAGCTTTCTTT. It translates to CAISPQLSLTGEAFF.

The chain combines TRBV20-1 with TRBJ2-4, with D unresolved. This CDR3 is 11 amino acids long. The V and J ends lost 6 bases and 8 bases respectively, with 11 bases between them. CDR1 and CDR2 (germline): DFQATT, SNEGSKA (reference sequence). CDR3 coding DNA: TGCAGTGCAGACCCTGGGGACATTCAGTACTTC. Protein sequence: CSADPGDIQYF.

The chain links TRBV7-9 to TRBJ1-1; unclear D gene. The germline V and J ends were trimmed by 11 bases and 1 base, with 11 bases remaining between them. The CDR3 covers 12 residues. Germline-derived CDR1 and CDR2 are SEHNR and FQNEAQ (reference sequence). CDR3 residues: CASKAGNTEAFF. In nucleotides, the CDR3 is TGTGCCTCAAAGGCGGGGAACACTGAAGCTTTCTTT.

This clonotype came up many times. V gene TRBV6-1 combines with J gene TRBJ1-5; D possibly corresponds to TRBD1 (6 bases). This CDR3 has 14 amino acids. V gave up 6 bases and J gave up 5 bases, with 14 bases separating them. CDR1 MNHNS and CDR2 SASEGT come from the germline V gene. The CDR3: CASSSGTPYQPQHF. CDR3 nucleotide sequence: TGTGCCAGCAGCTCCGGGACACCTTATCAGCCCCAGCATTTT.

With respect to this clonotype: An end of the junction differs from the germline gene, which may be a read error. This chain connects TRBV10-3 to TRBJ2-7; tentative D call: TRBD2 (7 bases). The CDR3 totals 14 residues. Looked up from germline, CDR1 is ENHRY and CDR2 is SYGVKD. This chain's CDR3 is CAISDRRGGYKQYF. The CDR3 region has the DNA TGTGCCATCAGTGACCGTAGGGGGGGCTACAAGCAGTACTTC.

The chain recombines TRBV20-1 with TRBJ2-7; D not resolved. The CDR3 consists of 13 residues. The germline gives CDR1 DFQATT, CDR2 SNEGSKA (reference sequence). The germline V and J ends were trimmed by 3 bases and 0 bases, with 9 bases remaining between them. The CDR3 DNA sequence: TGCAGTGCTAGTCCCGATAGCTCCTACGAGCAGTACTTC. This sequence encodes CSASPDSSYEQYF.

This clonotype showed up just a few times. V usage is TRBV7-6 and J usage is TRBJ2-7, with 7 bases identical to TRBD1. V lost 2 bases, J lost 5 bases, and 9 bases stayed unmatched. The germline gives CDR1 SGHVS, CDR2 FNYEAQ. The CDR3 is 15 amino acids. The CDR3: CASSLYGTVLNEQYF. The CDR3 DNA reads TGTGCCAGCAGCTTATACGGGACAGTTCTCAACGAGCAGTACTTC.

The rearrangement joins TRBV20-1 to TRBJ1-4; the match to TRBD1 covers 7 bases. With 4 bases clipped from V and 3 bases from J, the junction kept 2 bases outside the gene matches. Germline values: CDR1 DFQATT, CDR2 SNEGSKA (reference sequence). The CDR3 is made up of 13 amino acids. CDR3 sequence: CSATGQSNEKLFF. As DNA, the CDR3 is TGCAGTGCTACGGGACAGTCTAATGAAAAACTGTTTTTT.

This clonotype was detected only once. The genes are TRBV7-9 and TRBJ2-7, with TRBD1 matching over 12 bases. Germline V CDR1 and CDR2: SEHNR, FQNEAQ (reference sequence). CDR3 size: 16 residues. Trimming removed 3 bases from V and 7 bases from J; junction bases left unmatched: 10. The CDR3 coding sequence is TGTGCCAGCAGCTTCGGGACAGGGGGCGTATACTATGAGCAGTACTTC. Protein: CASSFGTGGVYYEQYF.